This T cell receptor (beta chain) was retrieved from a study of blood T cell repertoires in COVID-19. Study as a whole: Whether acute or convalescent, the COVID-19 samples came from the United States, Italy and Spain.

Authors' methods: Quantification of nucleated cells was approximated via reference gene primer amplification. Some clones are missing from TCRdb's copy, which holds only in-frame ones; the method was immunoSEQ multiplex PCR. Clone size and the V and J calls come from that table; the DNA yielded D and trimming. The profile covers some 200,000 clones, with just under 85% appearing a single time and approximately 1.3% taken by the ten largest. Germline CDR1 SGHVS, CDR2 FNYEAQ. V shed 1 base and J 5 bases; nucleotides not matched to a gene: 7. The CDR3 is 17 residues long. All enrollees were roughly 18 to 95 years old and from approximately 25 US areas.

V gene TRBV7-6 combines with J gene TRBJ2-1, with 11 bases identical to TRBD2. The sequence derives from a woman in her forties with acute COVID-19. Specimen: PBMCs or T cells enriched from blood (not recorded which). CDR3 residues: CASSLDRLAGINNEQFF. The CDR3 nucleotides read TGTGCCAGCAGCTTAGATAGACTAGCGGGGATAAACAATGAGCAGTTCTTC.